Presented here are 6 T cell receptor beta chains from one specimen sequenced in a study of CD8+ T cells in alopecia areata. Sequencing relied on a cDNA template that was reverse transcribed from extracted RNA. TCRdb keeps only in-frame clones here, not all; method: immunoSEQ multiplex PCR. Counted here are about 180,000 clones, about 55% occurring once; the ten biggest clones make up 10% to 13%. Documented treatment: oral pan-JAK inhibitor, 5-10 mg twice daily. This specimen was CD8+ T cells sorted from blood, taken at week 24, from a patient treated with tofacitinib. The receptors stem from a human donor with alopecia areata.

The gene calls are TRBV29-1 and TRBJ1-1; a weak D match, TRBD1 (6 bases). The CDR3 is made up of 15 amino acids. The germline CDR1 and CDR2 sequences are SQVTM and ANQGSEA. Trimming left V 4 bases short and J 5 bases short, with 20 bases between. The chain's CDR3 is CSVVVPGARETEAFF. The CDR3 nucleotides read TGCAGCGTTGTAGTCCCGGGGGCGAGGGAGACTGAAGCTTTCTTT.

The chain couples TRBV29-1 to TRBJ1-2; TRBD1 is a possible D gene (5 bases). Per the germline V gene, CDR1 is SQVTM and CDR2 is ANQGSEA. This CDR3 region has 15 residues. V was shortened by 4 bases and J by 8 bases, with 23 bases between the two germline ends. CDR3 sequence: CSVVGFGTDPLGYTF. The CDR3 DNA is TGCAGCGTTGTTGGATTTGGGACGGATCCCCTGGGCTACACCTTC.

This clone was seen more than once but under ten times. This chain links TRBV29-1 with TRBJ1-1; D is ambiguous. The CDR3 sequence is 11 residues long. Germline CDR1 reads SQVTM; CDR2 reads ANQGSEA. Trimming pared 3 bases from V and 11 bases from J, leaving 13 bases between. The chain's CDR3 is CSVDFGEEAFF. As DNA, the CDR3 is TGCAGCGTTGATTTCGGTGAGGAGGCTTTCTTT.

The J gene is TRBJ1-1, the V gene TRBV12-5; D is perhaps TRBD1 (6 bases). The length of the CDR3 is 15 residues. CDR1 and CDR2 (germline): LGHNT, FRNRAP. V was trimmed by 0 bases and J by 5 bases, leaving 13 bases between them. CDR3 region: CASGLVNRVGTEAFF. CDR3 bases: TGTGCTAGTGGTTTGGTAAACAGGGTTGGAACTGAAGCTTTCTTT.

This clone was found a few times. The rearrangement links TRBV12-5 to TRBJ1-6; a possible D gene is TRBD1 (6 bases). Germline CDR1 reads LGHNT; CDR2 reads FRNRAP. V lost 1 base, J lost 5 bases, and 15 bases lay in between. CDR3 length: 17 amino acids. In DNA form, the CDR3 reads TGTGCTAGTGGTTTGGCACCTGGGGGACAAGATAATTCACCCCTCCACTTT. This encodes CASGLAPGGQDNSPLHF.

The CDR3 reads CASSLRGDHSNQPQHF. The DNA for the CDR3 is TGTGCCAGCAGTTTACGGGGGGATCATAGCAATCAGCCCCAGCATTTT. This sequence joins TRBV27 and TRBJ1-5, with a weak D call TRBD1 (5 bases). Germline V gene lookup returns CDR1 MNHEY and CDR2 SMNVEV (reference sequence). This CDR3 region has 16 residues. The V and J ends lost 2 bases and 0 bases respectively, with 11 bases between them.